A selection of T cell receptor beta chains follows, all from one sample in a study of T cells in Graves' hyperthyroidism and ophthalmopathy. TCRdb fed the multiplex PCR reads into MiXCR, producing one record per CDR3 protein. The table records roughly 660,000 distinct CDR3 sequences, 17% of them present only once. Material for sequencing was blood. The receptor set was obtained from a man in his fifties or sixties with Graves' hyperthyroidism. Each CDR3 is given with its conserved first and last residue. The D gene is left open where the match is weak. Not all rows give a size; the values are once, few, many and, for expanded clones, a class.

D | J | V | length | size | DNA | CDR3
TRBD1 | TRBJ2-3 | TRBV29-1 | 13 | - | TGCAGCGTTCGACAGGGGGTCACAGATACGCAGTATTTT | CSVRQGVTDTQYF
- | TRBJ2-2 | TRBV24-1 | 17 | many | TGTGCCACCAGTGATTGGGGTCTCGAGGGGAACACCGGGGAGCTGTTTTTT | CATSDWGLEGNTGELFF
TRBD2 | TRBJ2-1 | TRBV20-1 | 19 | many | TGCAGTGCTAGGGTTTATTGGATAGCGGGAGGGCAATCCTACAATGAGCAGTTCTTC | CSARVYWIAGGQSYNEQFF
TRBD1 | TRBJ1-4 | TRBV27 | 14 | - | TGTGCCAGCAGTTCGACAGGGTCTAGGAGAAAACTGTTTTTT | CASSSTGSRRKLFF
- | TRBJ2-5 | TRBV28 | 11 | many | TGTGCCAGCGATACAGGGGAGACCCAGTACTTC | CASDTGETQYF
- | TRBJ1-5 | TRBV5-1 | 15 | - | TGCGCCAGCAGCTTGGACGGCGATAGCAATCAGCCCCAGCATTTT | CASSLDGDSNQPQHF
- | TRBJ1-1 | TRBV28 | 12 | many | TGTGCCAGCAGTTTGGGGCCATTGGTAGCTTTCTTT | CASSLGPLVAFF
- | TRBJ2-1 | TRBV10-3 | 15 | few | TGTGCCATCAGCCCTGGGACCCTCAACTTCAATGAGCAGTTCTTC | CAISPGTLNFNEQFF
TRBD1 | TRBJ2-1 | TRBV7-9 | 14 | many | TGTGCCAGCAGCTTCGGACAGGGGGTGAATGAGCAGTTCTTC | CASSFGQGVNEQFF
- | TRBJ2-7 | TRBV13 | 12 | few | TGTGCCAGCAGCTTATCGCGGGCCGAGCAGTACTTC | CASSLSRAEQYF
- | TRBJ1-2 | TRBV20-1 | 13 | - | TGCAGTGCTAGAGAGGACGGGAACTATGGCTACACCTTC | CSAREDGNYGYTF
TRBD2 | TRBJ2-3 | TRBV3-1 | 17 | - | TGTGCCAGCAGCCCCCCTAGGACTAGCGGCCGGACAGATACGCAGTATTTT | CASSPPRTSGRTDTQYF
TRBD2 | TRBJ2-1 | TRBV6-5 | 16 | - | TGTGCCAGCAGTTACTCATTACGGACTAGCGGGAATGAGCAGTTCTTC | CASSYSLRTSGNEQFF
- | TRBJ1-4 | TRBV4-1 | 11 | many | TGTGCCAGCAGCCAGGGTGAAAAACTGTTTTTT | CASSQGEKLFF
TRBD2 | TRBJ2-1 | TRBV20-1 | 14 | - | TGCAGTGCCAAGACTAGCGGGAGGGACAATGAGCAGTTCTTC | CSAKTSGRDNEQFF
TRBD1 | TRBJ2-7 | TRBV2 | 13 | many | TGTGCCAGCAGGGGGGGACAGGGACTCGAGCAGTACTTC | CASRGGQGLEQYF
TRBD1 | TRBJ1-2 | TRBV10-3 | 16 | many | TGTGCCATCAGTGAGTCCGTCCCAGGGGGCTGGGATGGCTACACCTTC | CAISESVPGGWDGYTF
- | TRBJ1-4 | TRBV19 | 14 | few | TGTGCCAGTAGTAAGGGGGGCGCGGATGAAAAACTGTTTTTT | CASSKGGADEKLFF
TRBD2 | TRBJ2-7 | TRBV11-3 | 16 | once | TGTGCCAGCAGCTCCCTGACTAGCGGGAGATCGTACGAGCAGTACTTC | CASSSLTSGRSYEQYF
TRBD1 | TRBJ2-7 | TRBV20-1 | 16 | few | TGCAGTGCTCGATCTAACCGGGACAGGGAAATGTACGAGCAGTACTTC | CSARSNRDREMYEQYF
- | TRBJ2-3 | TRBV10-1 | 13 | few | TGCGCCAGCAGTGAGTGGTTAACAGATACGCAGTATTTT | CASSEWLTDTQYF
TRBD2 | TRBJ2-1 | TRBV28 | 17 | few | TGTGCCAGCAGTTTAGGTCCAGCGGGAATCAGGGTCGATGAGCAGTTCTTC | CASSLGPAGIRVDEQFF
TRBD1 | TRBJ1-2 | TRBV18 | 15 | - | TGTGCCAGCTCACTCTTCCGGGACAGGGACTATGGCTACACCTTC | CASSLFRDRDYGYTF
- | TRBJ1-2 | TRBV28 | 16 | many | TGTGCCAGCAGTTTATTTATGATCGGGCTTAACTATGGCTACACCTTC | CASSLFMIGLNYGYTF
- | TRBJ2-7 | TRBV18 | 12 | - | TGTGCCAGCTCACCATCTCTGAGCGAGCAGTACTTC | CASSPSLSEQYF
TRBD1 | TRBJ2-2 | TRBV6-1 | 18 | many | TGTGCCAGCAGTGAACCAAATCCGGGACAGGGAAACACCGGGGAGCTGTTTTTT | CASSEPNPGQGNTGELFF
TRBD2 | TRBJ2-7 | TRBV7-3 | 17 | many | TGTGCCAGCAGCCCCGGGACTAGCGGGAGTTTCGGTCGCGAGCAGTACTTC | CASSPGTSGSFGREQYF
- | TRBJ1-5 | TRBV7-2 | 16 | few | TGTGCCAGCAGCTTAGAGTCTTGGGCAGGGAATCAGCCCCAGCATTTT | CASSLESWAGNQPQHF
TRBD1 | TRBJ1-5 | TRBV10-2 | 19 | few | TGCGCCAGCAGTCCTTACGGACAGGGAACCGTGACGAGCAATCAGCCCCAGCATTTT | CASSPYGQGTVTSNQPQHF
TRBD1 | TRBJ2-6 | TRBV4-1 | 18 | - | TGCGCCAGCAGCCAGTCCCAGGGGGCGTTCTCTGGGGCCAACGTCCTGACTTTC | CASSQSQGAFSGANVLTF
TRBD2 | TRBJ2-7 | TRBV5-1 | 16 | many | TGCGCCAGCAGGGAGGGGACTAGCGGGAGGATGTACGAGCAGTACTTC | CASREGTSGRMYEQYF
- | TRBJ2-5 | TRBV12-3/TRBV12-4 | 16 | many | TGTGCCAGCAGTTTTCTGGGCTCTCGTACCCAAGAGACCCAGTACTTC | CASSFLGSRTQETQYF
- | TRBJ2-3 | TRBV5-1 | 14 | many | TGTGCCAGCAGCTTAAGGCAGAGCACAGATACGCAGTATTTT | CASSLRQSTDTQYF
TRBD2 | TRBJ2-3 | TRBV20-1 | 14 | - | TGCAGTGCTAGGGCCACTAGCGGGAGAGATACGCAGTATTTT | CSARATSGRDTQYF
TRBD2 | TRBJ2-1 | TRBV20-1 | 14 | - | TGCAGTGCTAGCCCCCTAGCGGGAGGAGGAAAGGGGTTCTTC | CSASPLAGGGKGFF
- | TRBJ1-4 | TRBV20-1 | 15 | - | TGCAGTGCTAGAGTTTCTGCGTTTGGGGGTGAAAAACTGTTTTTT | CSARVSAFGGEKLFF
TRBD2 | TRBJ2-7 | TRBV2 | 15 | - | TGTGCCAGCAGTTACGGACTAGGGGAGTTTTACGAGCAGTACTTC | CASSYGLGEFYEQYF
- | TRBJ2-3 | TRBV19 | 16 | many | TGTGCCAGTAGTAGTGGGACACGTGGAAGCACAGATACGCAGTATTTT | CASSSGTRGSTDTQYF
TRBD1 | TRBJ2-2 | TRBV2 | 16 | few | TGTGCCAGCAGGGCGGACAGGGGGAATTGGCCCGGGGAGCTGTTTTTT | CASRADRGNWPGELFF
- | TRBJ2-3 | TRBV11-2 | 14 | many | TGTGCCAGCAGCTTTGGCGCCCTCACAGATACGCAGTATTTT | CASSFGALTDTQYF
TRBD1 | TRBJ2-7 | TRBV7-2 | 13 | many | TGTGCCAGCAGCTCATACAGGGGTCGGGAGCAGTACTTC | CASSSYRGREQYF
- | TRBJ2-3 | TRBV6-1 | 13 | few | TGTGCCAGCAGTGAATCCGGGTGGGATACGCAGTATTTT | CASSESGWDTQYF
- | TRBJ2-1 | TRBV6-2/TRBV6-3 | 15 | few | TGTGCCAGCACCCAAGACAGTCGCCAATACAATGAGCAGTTCTTC | CASTQDSRQYNEQFF
- | TRBJ1-5 | TRBV20-1 | 16 | - | TGCAGTGCTTTCCCAATGCTACGGGCTTACAATCAGCCCCAGCATTTT | CSAFPMLRAYNQPQHF
- | TRBJ2-5 | TRBV20-1 | 12 | few | TGCAGTGCTTACAGGGTCCTGGAGACCCAGTACTTC | CSAYRVLETQYF
- | TRBJ2-1 | TRBV19 | 15 | many | TGTGCCAGTAGTATACGGGGCAGCTCCTACAATGAGCAGTTCTTC | CASSIRGSSYNEQFF
TRBD2 | TRBJ2-7 | TRBV15 | 16 | - | TGTGCCACCAGCAGAGGACTAGCGGGAGGGTGCTACGAGCAGTACTTC | CATSRGLAGGCYEQYF
- | TRBJ1-6 | TRBV4-3 | 15 | - | TGCGCCAGCAGCCCAGGTGGAGGATGGAATTCACCCCTCCACTTT | CASSPGGGWNSPLHF
TRBD2 | TRBJ2-3 | TRBV27 | 16 | many | TGTGCCAGCAGTTTAATAGCGGGGGATTTCACAGATACGCAGTATTTT | CASSLIAGDFTDTQYF
TRBD2 | TRBJ2-1 | TRBV29-1 | 14 | many | TGCAGCGTTGAAGGTAGCGGGTGGTACAATGAGCAGTTCTTC | CSVEGSGWYNEQFF
TRBD1 | TRBJ1-2 | TRBV9 | 15 | many | TGTGCCAGCAGCGAGTCCGGGACAGGGCCATTTGGCTACACCTTC | CASSESGTGPFGYTF
TRBD2 | TRBJ2-3 | TRBV25-1 | 16 | few | TGTGCCACCTCTATTAGGGTAGCGGGAGTCACAGATACGCAGTATTTT | CATSIRVAGVTDTQYF
- | TRBJ1-5 | TRBV30 | 13 | many | TGTGCCTGGAGTGTACGGGACAATCAGCCCCAGCATTTT | CAWSVRDNQPQHF
TRBD2 | TRBJ2-7 | TRBV20-1 | 13 | few | TGCAGTGCTTGGCAGCGGGAGACCTACGAGCAGTACTTC | CSAWQRETYEQYF
TRBD1 | TRBJ2-7 | TRBV12-3/TRBV12-4 | 15 | many | TGTGCCAGCAGTTTTTCGGGACAGGGACCCTACGAGCAGTACTTC | CASSFSGQGPYEQYF
- | TRBJ2-7 | TRBV28 | 11 | many | TGTGCCAGCAGAGCCCTGTACGAGCAGTACTTC | CASRALYEQYF